Reported below is one TCR beta chain. The antigen is not known. Germline V gene sequence: CDR1 SGHRS, CDR2 YFSETQ. Trimming took 4 bases from V and 3 from J, leaving 11 bases between them. The CDR3 is 14 residues long. These data come from a study of cytomegalovirus exposure and HLA in healthy donors. In the PCR, 60 Vbeta and 13 Jbeta primers were used. Clones were read by immunoSEQ multiplex PCR, and TCRdb kept only the in-frame ones, dropping some. Its listing shows 150,000 to 200,000 clones. Study-wide results and limits: Indistinguishable V segments such as TRBV6-2 and TRBV6-3 were excluded. In a later analysis, a missense DCLRE1C variant was linked to TCR beta V- and J-gene trimming. Across HLA loci, a later analysis found differing TCR association rates, with DRB1 most and HLA-C fewest.

The sequenced material came from PBMCs. The chain joins TRBV5-1 to TRBJ1-5; possible D gene TRBD1, 6 bases. The sequence was collected from a woman between 55 and 75 years old in good health and CMV-seronegative. The CDR3 region has the DNA TGCGCCAGCAGCCCGCAGGGGTTCAATCAGCCCCAGCATTTT. It specifies CASSPQGFNQPQHF.